The present TCR beta chain was sequenced within a study of T cell changes during pregnancy in multiple sclerosis. Clones were sequenced by immunoSEQ multiplex PCR, and TCRdb holds only the in-frame ones, with some missing. Of about 39,000 clones listed, 94% are singletons. The length of the CDR3 is 12 residues. CDR1 and CDR2 from the germline V gene are MNHNS and SASEGT. V lost 9 bases to trimming and J lost 4 bases, with 12 bases between them. The sample here was CD4+ T cells from peripheral blood mononuclear cells, taken after pregnancy. The origin of this receptor is a female donor with multiple sclerosis, enrolled in a pregnancy study. The J gene is TRBJ1-1, the V gene TRBV6-1; D ambiguous. The CDR3 loop reads CASQAGVTEAFF. The CDR3 coding sequence is TGTGCCAGTCAGGCCGGTGTCACTGAAGCTTTCTTT.